The sequence of this T cell receptor (beta chain) was determined in a study of shared clonotypes between healthy human individuals. Every donor was a Caucasian adult from Nashville, Tennessee. CDR3 length equals 13 residues. V dropped 0 bases and J dropped 10 bases, with 10 bases sitting between them. The V gene's germline CDR1 is LNHDA and CDR2 SQIVND (reference sequence). Assay: immunoSEQ multiplex PCR; the TCRdb copy retains only in-frame clones and omits some. Of roughly 760,000 clones in the sample, approximately 79% were seen once. Sequencing was performed on memory CD4+ T cells sorted from blood. Subset specified: CD45RA-negative fraction. The chain recombines TRBV19 with TRBJ2-1, with D possibly being TRBD2 (5 bases). This TCR was recovered from a woman aged 25 to 45 in good health. CDR3 amino acids: CASSIDPTGEQFF. CDR3 DNA: TGTGCCAGTAGTATAGATCCCACGGGGGAGCAGTTCTTC.